What follows describes a single TCR beta chain. This PCR relied on a set of 60 Vbeta primers and 13 Jbeta primers. Libraries were prepared by immunoSEQ multiplex PCR; TCRdb keeps only in-frame clonotypes and omits some of them. Counted here are about 200,000 clones, roughly nine tenths occurring once; the ten biggest clones make up more than 1%. The record originates from a study of cytomegalovirus exposure and HLA in healthy donors. Study information: Earlier work reported 100 million to 130 million unique TCR beta sequences from about 180 million T cells.

The V gene lost 3 bases and the J gene lost 10 bases, with 7 bases spanning the gap. The CDR3 contains 11 residues. Germline CDR1 is SNHLY and CDR2 is FYNNEI. Sequences were obtained from PBMCs. The clonotype was recovered from a boy aged 2-15 years in good health and CMV-seronegative. V and J are TRBV2 and TRBJ2-1; no firm D call. In DNA, the CDR3 is TGTGCCAGCAGTGATCAATTGGAGCAGTTCTTC. Translated: CASSDQLEQFF. The full variable domain, with the rest looked up from reference TRBV2 and TRBJ2-1, is EPEVTQTPSHQVTQMGQEVILRCVPISNHLYFYWYRQILGQKVEFLVSFYNNEISEKSEIFDDQFSVERPDGSNFTLKIRSTKLEDSAMYFCASSDQLEQFFGPGTRLTVL.